This T cell receptor (beta chain) originates from a study of T cells in Graves' hyperthyroidism and ophthalmopathy. The length of the CDR3 is 18 residues. V lost 0 bases to trimming and J lost 0 bases; unmatched junction nucleotides: 9. Per the germline V gene, CDR1 is DFQATT and CDR2 is SNEGSKA (reference sequence). The CDR3 regions of TCR beta were amplified from RNA transcripts. Primed by the HTBI set, a first-round RT-PCR was run on the TCR CDR3. Each CDR3 protein is one row after TCRdb ran MiXCR on the multiplex PCR reads. The sample carries 490,000 or so distinct CDR3 sequences, approximately 23% recorded once.

The specimen was blood. This sequence was found in a woman in her 70s with Graves' ophthalmopathy. The rearrangement links TRBV20-1 to TRBJ2-2; 8 bases match TRBD2. CDR3 residues: CSARDRDRGLANTGELFF. For the CDR3, the DNA is TGCAGTGCTAGAGATCGCGACCGGGGACTAGCGAACACCGGGGAGCTGTTTTTT.